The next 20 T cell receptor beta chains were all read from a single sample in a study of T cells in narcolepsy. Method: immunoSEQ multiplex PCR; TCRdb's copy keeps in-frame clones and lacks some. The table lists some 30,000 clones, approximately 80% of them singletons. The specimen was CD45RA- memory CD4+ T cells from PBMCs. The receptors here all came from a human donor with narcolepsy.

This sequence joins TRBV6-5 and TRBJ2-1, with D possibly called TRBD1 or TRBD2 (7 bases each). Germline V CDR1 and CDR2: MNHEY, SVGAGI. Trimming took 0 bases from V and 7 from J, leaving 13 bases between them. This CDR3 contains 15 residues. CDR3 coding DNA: TGTGCCAGCAGTTACTCAGGCAGGGGGGGGAATGAGCAGTTCTTC. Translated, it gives CASSYSGRGGNEQFF.

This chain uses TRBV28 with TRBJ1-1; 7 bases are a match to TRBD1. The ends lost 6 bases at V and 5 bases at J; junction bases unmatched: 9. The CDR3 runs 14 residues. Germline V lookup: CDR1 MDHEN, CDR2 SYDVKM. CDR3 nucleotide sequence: TGTGCCAGCAGCCCCCGACAGGGACGGACTGAAGCTTTCTTT. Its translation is CASSPRQGRTEAFF.

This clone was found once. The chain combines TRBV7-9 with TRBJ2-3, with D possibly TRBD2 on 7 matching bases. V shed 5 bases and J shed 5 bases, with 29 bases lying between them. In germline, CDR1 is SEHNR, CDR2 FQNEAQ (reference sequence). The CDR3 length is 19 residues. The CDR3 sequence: CASSPQGDGGGWRGDTQYF. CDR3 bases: TGTGCCAGCAGCCCCCAGGGCGATGGGGGGGGCTGGCGTGGAGATACGCAGTATTTT.

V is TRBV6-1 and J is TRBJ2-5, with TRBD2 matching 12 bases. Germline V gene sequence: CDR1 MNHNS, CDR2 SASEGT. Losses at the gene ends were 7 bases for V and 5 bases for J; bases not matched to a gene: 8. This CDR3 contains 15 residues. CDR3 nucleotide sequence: TGTGCCAGCAATGGACTAGCGGGACATTGGGAGACCCAGTACTTC. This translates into CASNGLAGHWETQYF.

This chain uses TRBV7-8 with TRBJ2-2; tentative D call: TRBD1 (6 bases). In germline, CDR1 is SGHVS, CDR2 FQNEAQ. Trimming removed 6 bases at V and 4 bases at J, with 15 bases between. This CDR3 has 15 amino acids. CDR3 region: CASSRTTGITGELFF. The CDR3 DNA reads TGTGCCAGCAGTCGTACGACAGGAATCACCGGGGAGCTGTTTTTT. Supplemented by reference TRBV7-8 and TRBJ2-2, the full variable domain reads GAGVSQSPRYKVAKRGQDVALRCDPISGHVSLFWYQQALGQGPEFLTYFQNEAQLDKSGLPSDRFFAERPEGSVSTLKIQRTQQEDSAVYLCASSRTTGITGELFFGEGSRLTVL.

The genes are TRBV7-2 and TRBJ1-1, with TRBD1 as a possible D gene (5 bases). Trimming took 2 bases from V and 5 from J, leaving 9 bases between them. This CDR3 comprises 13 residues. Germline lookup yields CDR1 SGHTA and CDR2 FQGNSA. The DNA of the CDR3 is TGTGCCAGCAGCTTACCGTGGGGGACTGAAGCTTTCTTT. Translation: CASSLPWGTEAFF.

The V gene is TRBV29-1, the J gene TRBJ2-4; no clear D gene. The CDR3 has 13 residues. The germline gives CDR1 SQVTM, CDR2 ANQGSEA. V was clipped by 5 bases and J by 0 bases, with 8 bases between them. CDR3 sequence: CSVQQLAKNIQYF. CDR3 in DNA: TGCAGCGTTCAACAGCTAGCCAAAAACATTCAGTACTTC.

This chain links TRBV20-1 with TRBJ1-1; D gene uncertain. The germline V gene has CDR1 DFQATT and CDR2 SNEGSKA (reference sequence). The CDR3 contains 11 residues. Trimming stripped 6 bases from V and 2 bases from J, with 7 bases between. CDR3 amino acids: CSAQINTEAFF. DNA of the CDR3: TGCAGTGCCCAAATAAACACTGAAGCTTTCTTT.

In DNA form, the CDR3 reads TGTGCCAGTCAGGTGGCCGGCACCTATGGCTACACCTTC. Residues: CASQVAGTYGYTF. The chain carries TRBV30 and TRBJ1-2, with D uncertain. This CDR3 contains 13 residues. Trimming took off 8 bases at V and 4 bases at J, with 17 bases between the two ends. Per the germline V gene, CDR1 is GTSNPN and CDR2 is SVGIG (reference sequence).

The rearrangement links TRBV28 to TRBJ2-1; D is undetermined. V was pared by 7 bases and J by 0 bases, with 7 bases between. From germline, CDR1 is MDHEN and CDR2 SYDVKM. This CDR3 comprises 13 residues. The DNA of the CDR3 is TGTGCCAGCACCAGGAGCTCCTACAATGAGCAGTTCTTC. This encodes CASTRSSYNEQFF.

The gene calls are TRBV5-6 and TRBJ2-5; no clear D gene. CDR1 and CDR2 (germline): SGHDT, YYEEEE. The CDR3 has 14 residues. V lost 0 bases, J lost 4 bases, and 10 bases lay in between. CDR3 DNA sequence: TGTGCCAGCAGCTTGGGGGTAGGAAGAGAGACCCAGTACTTC. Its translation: CASSLGVGRETQYF.

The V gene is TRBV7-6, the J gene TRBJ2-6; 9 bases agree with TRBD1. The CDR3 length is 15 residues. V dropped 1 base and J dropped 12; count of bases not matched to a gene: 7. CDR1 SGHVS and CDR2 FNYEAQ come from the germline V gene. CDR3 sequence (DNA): TGTGCCAGCAGCTTAGGGACAGGGGTAGCACGCGTCCTGACTTTC. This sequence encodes CASSLGTGVARVLTF.

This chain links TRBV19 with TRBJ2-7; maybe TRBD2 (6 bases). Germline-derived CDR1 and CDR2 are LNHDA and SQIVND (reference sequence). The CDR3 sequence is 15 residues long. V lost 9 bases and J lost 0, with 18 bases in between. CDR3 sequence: CASKNRGGDSYEQYF. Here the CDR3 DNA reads TGTGCCAGCAAAAACCGGGGCGGGGACTCCTACGAGCAGTACTTC.

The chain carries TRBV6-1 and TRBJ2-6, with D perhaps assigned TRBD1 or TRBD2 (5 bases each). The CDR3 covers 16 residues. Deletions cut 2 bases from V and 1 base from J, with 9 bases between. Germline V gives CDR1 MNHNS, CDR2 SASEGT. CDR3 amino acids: CASSERGASGANVLTF. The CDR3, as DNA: TGTGCCAGCAGTGAAAGAGGGGCATCTGGGGCCAACGTCCTGACTTTC.

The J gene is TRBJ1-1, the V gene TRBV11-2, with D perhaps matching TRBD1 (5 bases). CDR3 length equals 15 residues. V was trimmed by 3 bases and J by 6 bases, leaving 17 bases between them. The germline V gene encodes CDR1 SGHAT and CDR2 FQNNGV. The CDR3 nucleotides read TGTGCCAGCAGCTTCGAAGGGAGGGGTAGAGCTGAAGCTTTCTTT. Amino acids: CASSFEGRGRAEAFF.

Here the CDR3 reads CASSRGQDYNEQFF. The CDR3 nucleotides read TGTGCCAGCAGCCGGGGACAGGACTACAATGAGCAGTTCTTC. The chain employs TRBV11-2 and TRBJ2-1; 8 bases line up with TRBD1. Germline V lookup: CDR1 SGHAT, CDR2 FQNNGV. The trim removed 5 bases at V and 3 bases at J, leaving 3 bases unmatched. CDR3 size: 14 residues.

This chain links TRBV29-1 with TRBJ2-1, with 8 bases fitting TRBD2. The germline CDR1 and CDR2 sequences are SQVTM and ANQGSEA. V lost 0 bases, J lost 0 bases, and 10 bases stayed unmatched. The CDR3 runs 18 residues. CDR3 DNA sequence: TGCAGCGTTGAAGAAAGAACTAGCGGAGTGGGCTCCTACAATGAGCAGTTCTTC. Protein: CSVEERTSGVGSYNEQFF.

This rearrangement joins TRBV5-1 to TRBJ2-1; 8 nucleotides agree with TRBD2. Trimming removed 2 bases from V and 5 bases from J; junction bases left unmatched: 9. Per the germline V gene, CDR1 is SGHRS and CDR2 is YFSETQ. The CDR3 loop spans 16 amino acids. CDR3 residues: CASSLDSGLDNNEQFF. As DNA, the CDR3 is TGCGCCAGCAGCTTAGACTCGGGACTAGATAACAATGAGCAGTTCTTC.

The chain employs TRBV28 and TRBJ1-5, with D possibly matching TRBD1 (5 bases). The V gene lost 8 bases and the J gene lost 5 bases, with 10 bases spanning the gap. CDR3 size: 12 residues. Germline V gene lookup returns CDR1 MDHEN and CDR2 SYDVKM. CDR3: CASQGGDQPQHF. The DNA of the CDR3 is TGTGCCAGCCAGGGAGGAGATCAGCCCCAGCATTTT.

CDR3 sequence (DNA): TGTGCCAGCAAGGGAGAGGGGGGCACTGAAGCTTTCTTT. The encoded protein is CASKGEGGTEAFF. The chain links TRBV2 to TRBJ1-1; a weak D match, TRBD1 (6 bases). The CDR3 totals 13 residues. CDR1 and CDR2 (germline): SNHLY, FYNNEI. The germline V and J ends were trimmed by 7 bases and 4 bases, with 13 bases remaining between them. Together with reference TRBV2 and TRBJ1-1, the CDR3 gives the full variable domain: EPEVTQTPSHQVTQMGQEVILRCVPISNHLYFYWYRQILGQKVEFLVSFYNNEISEKSEIFDDQFSVERPDGSNFTLKIRSTKLEDSAMYFCASKGEGGTEAFFGQGTRLTVV.